Following are 31 T cell receptor beta chains from one sample sequenced in a study of shared clonotypes between healthy human individuals. Generated by immunoSEQ multiplex PCR, the TCRdb table keeps only in-frame clones and is missing some. This table holds some 2.1 million clones, less than 95% found once. Cells designated naive CD8 were CD45RO-negative and were positively selected for CCR7, with terminally differentiated effector memory CD45RA+ cells excluded. The sample consisted of naive CD8+ T cells sorted from blood. The receptors were sampled from a man in his late teens or twenties in good health.

This sequence joins TRBV27 and TRBJ2-7, with TRBD1 matching over 7 bases. This CDR3 comprises 14 residues. Per germline, CDR1 MNHEY and CDR2 SMNVEV (reference sequence). J lost 3 bases, V lost 3 bases, and 5 bases had no gene match. This chain's CDR3 is CASSFSGQNYEQYF. CDR3 nucleotide sequence: TGTGCCAGCAGTTTTTCGGGACAGAACTACGAGCAGTACTTC.

Of note for this clone: The junction shows a germline mismatch at one end, possibly a read error. This chain links TRBV7-7 with TRBJ2-1, with D unclear. The CDR3 runs 15 residues. The V gene's germline CDR1 is SSHAT and CDR2 FNYEAQ (reference sequence). The CDR3 loop reads CASSHSVNSYNEQFF. The CDR3 DNA sequence: TGTGCTAGCAGCCACTCAGTGAACTCCTACAATGAGCAGTTCTTC.

The rearrangement links TRBV29-1 to TRBJ1-2, with TRBD1 identical over 9 bases. V was pared by 3 bases and J by 4 bases, with 18 bases of the junction left unmatched. This CDR3 has 18 residues. The V gene's germline CDR1 is SQVTM and CDR2 ANQGSEA. CDR3 amino acids: CSVESQGAKGYGGYGYTF. The CDR3 coding sequence is TGCAGCGTTGAGTCACAGGGGGCGAAGGGCTATGGGGGCTATGGCTACACCTTC. The full variable domain, completed using reference TRBV29-1 and TRBJ1-2, is SAVISQKPSRDICQRGTSLTIQCQVDSQVTMMFWYRQQPGQSLTLIATANQGSEATYESGFVIDKFPISRPNLTFSTLTVSNMSPEDSSIYLCSVESQGAKGYGGYGYTFGSGTRLTVV.

The chain joins TRBV5-1 to TRBJ2-1, with 9 positions matching TRBD2. Per germline, CDR1 SGHRS and CDR2 YFSETQ. This CDR3 has 15 amino acids. V lost 2 bases, J lost 7 bases, and 7 bases stayed unmatched. CDR3 in DNA: TGCGCCAGCAGCTTCTGGACTAGCGAAACAAATGAGCAGTTCTTC. Its protein is CASSFWTSETNEQFF. Full variable domain (rest looked up from reference TRBV5-1 and TRBJ2-1): KAGVTQTPRYLIKTRGQQVTLSCSPISGHRSVSWYQQTPGQGLQFLFEYFSETQRNKGNFPGRFSGRQFSNSRSEMNVSTLELGDSALYLCASSFWTSETNEQFFGPGTRLTVL.

The V and J genes are TRBV6-5 and TRBJ2-7; 9 nucleotides line up with TRBD1. Germline CDR1 and CDR2: MNHEY and SVGAGI. The CDR3 covers 14 residues. V trimming: 7 bases; J trimming: 3 bases; junction bases outside the gene matches: 7. In DNA, the CDR3 is TGTGCCAGCACTTTTACAGGGGGCTACTACGAGCAGTACTTC. It specifies CASTFTGGYYEQYF.

This chain uses TRBV30 with TRBJ2-3, with D maybe TRBD2 (7 bases). The germline gives CDR1 GTSNPN, CDR2 SVGIG (reference sequence). V was trimmed by 3 bases and J by 1 base, leaving 17 bases between them. CDR3 size: 16 residues. The CDR3 sequence: CAWRRGEGLGTDTQYF. CDR3 DNA: TGTGCCTGGAGGAGGGGGGAGGGCCTGGGCACAGATACGCAGTATTTT.

The chain links TRBV7-8 to TRBJ2-3, with unresolved D. V shed 6 bases and J shed 5 bases, with 12 bases lying between them. The germline CDR1 and CDR2 sequences are SGHVS and FQNEAQ. This CDR3 contains 13 residues. In nucleotides, the CDR3 is TGTGCCAGCAGGTTAATAGTGGGAGATACGCAGTATTTT. Amino acids: CASRLIVGDTQYF. The full variable domain, with the rest looked up from reference TRBV7-8 and TRBJ2-3, is GAGVSQSPRYKVAKRGQDVALRCDPISGHVSLFWYQQALGQGPEFLTYFQNEAQLDKSGLPSDRFFAERPEGSVSTLKIQRTQQEDSAVYLCASRLIVGDTQYFGPGTRLTVL.

CDR3 amino acids: CASIGQGDSHYEQYF. In nucleotides, the CDR3 is TGTGCCAGCATCGGACAGGGGGACAGCCACTACGAGCAGTACTTC. V gene TRBV11-2 combines with J gene TRBJ2-7; 10 bases align to TRBD1. The length of the CDR3 is 15 residues. V lost 7 bases to trimming and J lost 3 bases; unmatched junction nucleotides: 9. Germline values: CDR1 SGHAT, CDR2 FQNNGV.

The chain employs TRBV27 and TRBJ1-5; D gene ambiguous. Per the germline V gene, CDR1 is MNHEY and CDR2 is SMNVEV (reference sequence). The V end lost 5 bases, the J end lost 0 bases, and 14 bases lay between the germline ends. This CDR3 has 16 amino acids. CDR3 sequence (DNA): TGTGCCAGCAGTGCAATGGCAGGATATAGCAATCAGCCCCAGCATTTT. It specifies CASSAMAGYSNQPQHF.

This rearrangement joins TRBV5-6 to TRBJ2-1; 10 nucleotides align to TRBD2. Per the germline V gene, CDR1 is SGHDT and CDR2 is YYEEEE. The CDR3 spans 17 residues. V lost 3 bases to trimming and J lost 2 bases; unmatched junction nucleotides: 8. CDR3 sequence: CASSYPELAGTYNEQFF. Written as DNA, the CDR3 is TGTGCCAGCAGCTACCCAGAACTAGCGGGGACCTACAATGAGCAGTTCTTC.

The chain joins TRBV6-5 to TRBJ1-2; D ambiguous. Germline V gene data show CDR1 as MNHEY and CDR2 as SVGAGI. V lost 0 bases, J lost 7 bases, and 12 bases lay in between. The CDR3 runs 14 residues. The CDR3 sequence is CASSYSEGLGGYTF. The CDR3 coding sequence is TGTGCCAGCAGTTACTCGGAAGGGTTGGGTGGCTACACCTTC.

A single count supports this clone. The chain joins TRBV11-3 to TRBJ2-5, with 7 bases lining up with TRBD1. The germline CDR1 and CDR2 sequences are SGHNT and YENEEA. Trimming cost V 3 bases and J 4 bases; bases outside gene matches: 8. This CDR3 is 15 amino acids long. CDR3 nucleotide sequence: TGTGCCAGCAGCTTGGGACCGGGACAGCCAGAGACCCAGTACTTC. It translates to CASSLGPGQPETQYF.

With regard to this clone: Other DNA sequences in the same sample also yield this CDR3. J is TRBJ2-5 and V is TRBV5-5, with TRBD2 matching 15 bases. The CDR3 runs 16 residues. V gave up 4 bases and J gave up 4 bases; unmatched junction bases: 5. Germline V gene data show CDR1 as SGHKS and CDR2 as YYEKEE (reference sequence). The CDR3 reads CASSPGLAGGLETQYF. The CDR3 DNA reads TGTGCCAGCAGCCCGGGACTAGCGGGAGGTTTAGAGACCCAGTACTTC. The full variable domain, with the rest looked up from reference TRBV5-5 and TRBJ2-5, is DAGVTQSPTHLIKTRGQQVTLRCSPISGHKSVSWYQQVLGQGPQFIFQYYEKEERGRGNFPDRFSARQFPNYSSELNVNALLLGDSALYLCASSPGLAGGLETQYFGPGTRLLVL.

This rearrangement joins TRBV4-1 to TRBJ2-2, with unresolved D. The V end was cut by 1 base, the J end by 2 bases, with 11 bases between. This CDR3 spans 16 amino acids. Per germline, CDR1 MGHRA and CDR2 YSYEKL. The CDR3 loop reads CASSQGPGGNTGELFF. The CDR3 DNA sequence: TGCGCCAGCAGCCAAGGCCCAGGCGGTAACACCGGGGAGCTGTTTTTT.

This sequence joins TRBV6-1 and TRBJ2-5, with 7 bases that match TRBD2. Looked up from germline, CDR1 is MNHNS and CDR2 is SASEGT. The J segment lost 8 bases and the V segment lost 4 bases, leaving 10 bases of the junction unmatched. The CDR3 consists of 14 residues. The CDR3 loop is CASSAPGTTETQYF. CDR3 nucleotide sequence: TGTGCCAGCAGTGCCCCCGGGACTACCGAAACCCAGTACTTC.

V and J are TRBV7-8 and TRBJ1-6; 7 bases agree with TRBD1. Germline V gene sequence: CDR1 SGHVS, CDR2 FQNEAQ. The CDR3 contains 18 residues. Germline trimming cut 5 bases from V and 2 bases from J; bases unmatched to any gene: 12. In nucleotides, the CDR3 is TGTGCCAGCAGCGAGATCAGGGGGGACATACCCTATAATTCACCCCTCCACTTT. Protein product: CASSEIRGDIPYNSPLHF. Full variable domain (rest looked up from reference TRBV7-8 and TRBJ1-6): GAGVSQSPRYKVAKRGQDVALRCDPISGHVSLFWYQQALGQGPEFLTYFQNEAQLDKSGLPSDRFFAERPEGSVSTLKIQRTQQEDSAVYLCASSEIRGDIPYNSPLHFGNGTRLTVT.

Only one count was recorded for this clone. The chain has TRBV2 and TRBJ2-5; 8 bases agree with TRBD2. The junction had 3 bases not matched to a gene; V was cut back by 1 base and J by 2 bases. Germline V gene sequence: CDR1 SNHLY, CDR2 FYNNEI. This CDR3 contains 15 residues. This chain's CDR3 is CASSEGIAGQETQYF. As DNA, the CDR3 is TGTGCCAGCAGTGAAGGGATAGCGGGGCAAGAGACCCAGTACTTC.

The chain carries TRBV7-9 and TRBJ2-7, with TRBD1 matching 9 bases. With 5 bases clipped from V and 3 bases from J, the junction kept 8 bases outside the gene matches. Germline V gene data show CDR1 as SEHNR and CDR2 as FQNEAQ (reference sequence). This CDR3 region has 15 residues. This chain's CDR3 is CASSRPDRGYYEQYF. The CDR3 coding sequence is TGTGCCAGCAGCCGACCGGACAGGGGCTACTACGAGCAGTACTTC.

This chain uses TRBV5-1 with TRBJ2-7; 7 bases match TRBD1. V gave up 4 bases and J gave up 3 bases; unmatched junction bases: 7. This CDR3 is 14 amino acids long. CDR1 and CDR2 (germline): SGHRS, YFSETQ. CDR3 sequence (DNA): TGCGCCAGCAGCCCCCGGGACAGCCTCTACGAGCAGTACTTC. It is translated as CASSPRDSLYEQYF.

This clone has only one observation. J is TRBJ1-2 and V is TRBV27; maybe TRBD1 (5 bases). Germline loops: CDR1 MNHEY, CDR2 SMNVEV (reference sequence). Between the trimmed V and J ends, which lost 5 bases and 6 bases, there was a span of 19 bases. The CDR3 totals 15 residues. The CDR3 region is CASSRPGGAEDGYTF. In DNA form, the CDR3 reads TGTGCCAGCAGTCGCCCGGGTGGGGCCGAGGATGGCTACACCTTC.

In DNA, the CDR3 is TGTGCCAGCAGCTTAGGGGGGGACTACACCTTC. Protein product: CASSLGGDYTF. This chain joins TRBV11-2 and TRBJ1-2, with D possibly matching TRBD1 (5 bases). This CDR3 has 11 residues. Per the germline V gene, CDR1 is SGHAT and CDR2 is FQNNGV. V was cut by 1 base and J by 10 bases, with 7 bases left in between.

About this clone: The same CDR3 also results from other DNA sequences found in this sample. The CDR3 nucleotides are TGTGCCAGCACTCCTACTGGTAGCTCCTACGAGCAGTACTTC. It codes for CASTPTGSSYEQYF. The chain joins TRBV28 to TRBJ2-7, with no clear D. With 7 bases removed from V and 0 bases from J, the gap between germline ends came to 13 bases. The CDR3 is 14 residues long. Germline CDR1 and CDR2: MDHEN and SYDVKM.

The genes are TRBV4-1 and TRBJ1-3, with D unclear. The CDR3 has 15 amino acids. The germline gives CDR1 MGHRA, CDR2 YSYEKL. V dropped 4 bases and J dropped 0 bases, with 10 bases sitting between them. The DNA for the CDR3 is TGCGCCAGCAGCCCCGTGGGTGGCTCTGGAAACACCATATATTTT. Its protein is CASSPVGGSGNTIYF.

The J gene is TRBJ1-1, the V gene TRBV29-1; D is uncertain. The CDR3 extends over 13 amino acids. V was cut by 3 bases and J by 0 bases, with 8 bases left in between. Germline CDR1 SQVTM, CDR2 ANQGSEA. This CDR3 is CSVDGSMNTEAFF. CDR3 in DNA: TGCAGCGTTGATGGGTCAATGAACACTGAAGCTTTCTTT.

V is TRBV11-2 and J is TRBJ2-7, with D perhaps given as TRBD1 or TRBD2 (5 bases each). Trimming pared 0 bases from V and 3 bases from J, leaving 12 bases between. Germline CDR1 reads SGHAT; CDR2 reads FQNNGV. The CDR3 totals 15 residues. The CDR3 reads CASSLEAGSGYEQYF. As DNA, the CDR3 is TGTGCCAGCAGCTTAGAGGCAGGGAGTGGCTACGAGCAGTACTTC.

Worth noting for this clone: In the same sample, other DNA sequences code for this CDR3. V and J are TRBV5-1 and TRBJ2-1, with a possible D match to TRBD1 (5 bases). Trimming took 0 bases from V and 1 from J, leaving 8 bases between them. The germline V gene encodes CDR1 SGHRS and CDR2 YFSETQ. The CDR3 totals 15 residues. The CDR3 nucleotides read TGCGCCAGCAGCTTGGTGTCAGGGTCCTACAATGAGCAGTTCTTC. Translating gives CASSLVSGSYNEQFF.

The rearrangement links TRBV4-1 to TRBJ1-4, with D hard to call. From germline, CDR1 is MGHRA and CDR2 YSYEKL. V lost 3 bases and J lost 13, with 12 bases in between. The CDR3 has 12 amino acids. CDR3 amino acids: CASSQTHLGLFF. The CDR3 DNA sequence: TGCGCCAGCAGCCAGACCCACTTGGGACTGTTTTTT.

V and J are TRBV7-6 and TRBJ2-7, with unresolved D. V gave up 5 bases and J gave up 6 bases, with 14 bases separating them. The CDR3 consists of 13 residues. The germline V gene encodes CDR1 SGHVS and CDR2 FNYEAQ. CDR3 coding DNA: TGTGCCAGCAGCCCCAATGCGCGTTTCGAGCAGTACTTC. Its translation is CASSPNARFEQYF.

The chain is built from TRBV12-5 and TRBJ1-2; 9 positions match TRBD1. From germline, CDR1 is LGHNT and CDR2 FRNRAP. This CDR3 is built from 18 residues. J was trimmed by 5 bases and V by 1 base; bases with no gene match: 14. Here the CDR3 reads CASGLARGQGSSGYGYTF. The CDR3 bases are TGTGCTAGTGGTTTGGCACGGGGACAGGGTTCATCGGGTTATGGCTACACCTTC. Full variable domain (remainder filled in from reference TRBV12-5 and TRBJ1-2): DARVTQTPRHKVTEMGQEVTMRCQPILGHNTVFWYRQTMMQGLELLAYFRNRAPLDDSGMPKDRFSAEMPDATLATLKIQPSEPRDSAVYFCASGLARGQGSSGYGYTFGSGTRLTVV.

The rearrangement links TRBV29-1 to TRBJ2-1, with D perhaps TRBD1 (6 bases). CDR1 is SQVTM and CDR2 is ANQGSEA in the germline V gene. The CDR3 sequence is 15 residues long. The germline V and J ends were trimmed by 1 base and 0 bases, with 10 bases remaining between them. The CDR3 region is CSVEGGQSSYNEQFF. The DNA of the CDR3 is TGCAGCGTTGAAGGGGGACAAAGCTCCTACAATGAGCAGTTCTTC.

This clone was picked up one time. The chain is built from TRBV29-1 and TRBJ2-7; the match to TRBD1 covers 8 bases. The CDR3 is 15 residues long. Germline CDR1 is SQVTM and CDR2 is ANQGSEA. Germline trimming cut 3 bases from V and 3 bases from J; bases unmatched to any gene: 10. This CDR3 is CSVEIRDRPDYEQYF. CDR3 coding DNA: TGCAGCGTTGAGATCCGGGACAGGCCTGACTACGAGCAGTACTTC.